Below, 21 T cell receptor beta chains from the same sample are listed, as sequenced in a study of cytotoxic CD8 clonotypes in ibrutinib-treated CLL. Sequenced by immunoSEQ multiplex PCR; TCRdb stores in-frame clones only, minus some. Of 150,000 to 250,000 clones in the sample, over 55% are singletons; the top ten hold under 15%. This material consisted of PBMCs, taken after 24 months of ibrutinib treatment. The receptor source for this set is a human donor with chronic lymphocytic leukemia.

J is TRBJ1-1 and V is TRBV21-1; the listed D gene, TRBD1, was not tested against the DNA. TRBV21-1 is listed as a pseudogene. CDR3 size: 16 residues. CDR3 amino acids: CASSKRGRGARPEAFF. The CDR3 coding sequence is TGTGCCAGCAGCAAACGAGGCAGGGGCGCCAGGCCTGAAGCTTTCTTT.

The V gene is TRBV5-5, the J gene TRBJ1-1; D is uncertain. This CDR3 is 13 amino acids long. Trimming took 4 bases from V and 1 from J, leaving 8 bases between them. The V gene's germline CDR1 is SGHKS and CDR2 YYEKEE (reference sequence). CDR3 residues: CASSQTGNTEAFF. As DNA, the CDR3 is TGTGCCAGCAGCCAAACGGGGAACACTGAAGCTTTCTTT.

This clone occurred once. The chain carries TRBV6-6 and TRBJ1-4; no definite D call. V was clipped by 5 bases and J by 6 bases, with 16 bases between them. CDR3 size: 15 residues. Germline lookup yields CDR1 MNHNY and CDR2 SVGAGI (reference sequence). CDR3 in DNA: TGTGCCAGCAGTAGATACGGAGCAAAGGATGAAAAACTGTTTTTT. It translates to CASSRYGAKDEKLFF.

The J gene is TRBJ2-2, the V gene TRBV5-1, with D possibly TRBD2 on 6 matching bases. Germline CDR1 is SGHRS and CDR2 is YFSETQ. CDR3 length: 14 residues. The V and J ends lost 7 bases and 4 bases respectively, with 14 bases between them. The CDR3 reads CASFGRQSTGELFF. The CDR3 DNA is TGCGCCAGCTTCGGGAGACAGAGCACCGGGGAGCTGTTTTTT.

The chain is built from TRBV9 and TRBJ1-1; possible D gene TRBD1, 6 bases. Germline assignment: CDR1 SGDLS and CDR2 YYNGEE. The CDR3 is made up of 14 amino acids. The V end lost 0 bases, the J end lost 8 bases, and 14 bases lay between the germline ends. The CDR3 DNA follows: TGTGCCAGCAGCGTAGGTATAGGACAGAGAGAAGCTTTCTTT. Amino acid sequence: CASSVGIGQREAFF.

The gene calls are TRBV9 and TRBJ1-2; no definite D call. V shed 3 bases and J shed 3 bases, with 12 bases lying between them. The CDR3 length is 14 residues. Germline CDR1 is SGDLS and CDR2 is YYNGEE. In DNA form, the CDR3 reads TGTGCCAGCAGCGGGCCCTTTGGCGACTATGGCTACACCTTC. This gives the protein CASSGPFGDYGYTF.

This clone has just a few counts. This rearrangement joins TRBV7-9 to TRBJ1-3; the D is unclear. The CDR3 spans 13 residues. V shed 1 base and J shed 4 bases, with 5 bases lying between them. CDR1 and CDR2 from the germline V gene are SEHNR and FQNEAQ (reference sequence). The CDR3 coding sequence is TGTGCCAGCAGCTTAGGTGCCGGAAACACCATATATTTT. Its translation is CASSLGAGNTIYF.

The table lists this clone with a few counts. The chain couples TRBV27 to TRBJ2-1; 14 nucleotides align to TRBD2. CDR1 MNHEY and CDR2 SMNVEV come from the germline V gene (reference sequence). The V gene end was trimmed by 4 bases and the J gene end by 12 bases; junction bases not matched to a gene: 11. The CDR3 has 16 amino acids. In DNA, the CDR3 is TGTGCCAGCAGTTCCCCGGGACTAGCGGGAGCGCATTCGCAGTTCTTC. Protein sequence: CASSSPGLAGAHSQFF.

The chain joins TRBV18 to TRBJ2-5; tentatively, D is TRBD2 (6 bases). V was pared by 0 bases and J by 3 bases, with 8 bases between. Germline CDR1 is KGHSH and CDR2 is LQKENI. This CDR3 is 14 amino acids long. The CDR3 reads CASSPPSGEETQYF. CDR3 coding DNA: TGTGCCAGCTCACCACCCTCGGGGGAAGAGACCCAGTACTTC.

V and J are TRBV2 and TRBJ2-4; D is unresolved. CDR3 length: 15 amino acids. Per the germline V gene, CDR1 is SNHLY and CDR2 is FYNNEI. Deletions cut 10 bases from V and 3 bases from J, with 19 bases between. The CDR3 here is CAITGLVGVKNIQYF. For the CDR3, the DNA is TGTGCCATAACCGGATTGGTTGGAGTCAAAAACATTCAGTACTTC.

The chain recombines TRBV27 with TRBJ2-1, with 7 bases lining up with TRBD1. The trim removed 6 bases at V and 5 bases at J, leaving 13 bases unmatched. The CDR3 has 16 residues. The germline V gene encodes CDR1 MNHEY and CDR2 SMNVEV (reference sequence). CDR3 in amino acids: CASSLQPGQYNNEQFF. CDR3 nucleotide sequence: TGTGCCAGCAGCTTACAACCGGGACAGTACAACAATGAGCAGTTCTTC.

The chain couples TRBV6-4 to TRBJ1-1; tentative D call: TRBD1 (6 bases). The CDR3 loop spans 14 amino acids. Looked up from germline, CDR1 is MRHNA and CDR2 is SNTAGT. V gave up 5 bases and J gave up 3 bases, with 13 bases separating them. CDR3 nucleotides: TGTGCCAGCAGTCAAGAGGGGGGGCACACTGAAGCTTTCTTT. It translates to CASSQEGGHTEAFF.

The chain carries TRBV4-1 and TRBJ1-4; 7 bases align to TRBD1. CDR1 and CDR2 from the germline V gene are MGHRA and YSYEKL. V shed 8 bases and J 7 bases; nucleotides not matched to a gene: 16. The CDR3 is 16 amino acids. The CDR3, as DNA: TGCGCCAGCCGGAGTTCGGACAGGAAAACATCTGAAAAACTGTTTTTT. Its translation is CASRSSDRKTSEKLFF.

J is TRBJ2-7 and V is TRBV27, with 7 nucleotides matching TRBD2. The germline gives CDR1 MNHEY, CDR2 SMNVEV (reference sequence). The CDR3 extends over 15 amino acids. The V and J ends lost 0 bases and 4 bases, in that order; junction bases with no gene match: 6. CDR3 nucleotide sequence: TGTGCCAGCAGTTTATCCTCTGGGGGGGTTTACGAGCAGTACTTC. It is translated as CASSLSSGGVYEQYF.

This clone has a single count. This chain uses TRBV10-3 with TRBJ1-2; perhaps TRBD1 as D (5 bases). Trimming left V 3 bases short and J 2 bases short, with 13 bases between. Germline V CDR1 and CDR2: ENHRY, SYGVKD. The CDR3 covers 15 residues. CDR3 nucleotides: TGTGCCATCAGTGAACAGGCAGGCTCAAACTATGGCTACACCTTC. Residues: CAISEQAGSNYGYTF.

This clone was seen more than once but under ten times. The chain combines TRBV10-3 with TRBJ2-5, with TRBD1 as a possible D gene (6 bases). Germline CDR1 ENHRY, CDR2 SYGVKD. V lost 4 bases and J 2 bases, leaving 14 bases between the germline ends. CDR3 size: 15 residues. CDR3 coding DNA: TGTGCCATCAGTGTCGTCAGGGGTGGGCAAGAGACCCAGTACTTC. Translated: CAISVVRGGQETQYF.

This chain joins TRBV7-3 and TRBJ2-1, with 13 bases fitting TRBD2. Trimming cost V 3 bases and J 8 bases; bases outside gene matches: 4. The CDR3 totals 15 residues. Per the germline V gene, CDR1 is SGHTA and CDR2 is FQGTGA. The CDR3: CASSFKLAGGDEQFF. In nucleotides, the CDR3 is TGTGCCAGCAGCTTTAAACTAGCGGGAGGGGATGAGCAGTTCTTC.

The table lists this clone with a few counts. The V gene is TRBV27, the J gene TRBJ2-7, with a possible D match to TRBD2 (6 bases). There are 15 residues in the CDR3. Per the germline V gene, CDR1 is MNHEY and CDR2 is SMNVEV (reference sequence). The ends were cut back, 2 bases at V and 3 bases at J, with 14 bases in the middle. CDR3 sequence: CASSLPGRSRYEQYF. The CDR3 bases are TGTGCCAGCAGTTTACCCGGGAGAAGCCGCTACGAGCAGTACTTC.

The V and J genes are TRBV15 and TRBJ1-2; D is unresolved. Germline lookup yields CDR1 LNHNV and CDR2 YYDKDF (reference sequence). V lost 0 bases and J lost 0, with 14 bases in between. The CDR3 spans 17 residues. The CDR3 reads CATSRDWEEGSNYGYTF. The DNA for the CDR3 is TGTGCCACCAGCAGAGATTGGGAGGAGGGTTCTAACTATGGCTACACCTTC.

The V call is TRBV27, the J call TRBJ2-2; 7 nucleotides match TRBD2. After removal of 0 bases from V and 5 bases from J, the junction contained 6 bases not matched to a gene. The germline gives CDR1 MNHEY, CDR2 SMNVEV (reference sequence). The CDR3 has 16 amino acids. CDR3 sequence: CASSLSWTRRTGELFF. CDR3 DNA sequence: TGTGCCAGCAGTTTATCTTGGACTAGAAGGACCGGGGAGCTGTTTTTT.

This clone was seen a handful of times. The J gene is TRBJ2-5, the V gene TRBV27; 9 bases agree with TRBD1. Germline V gene sequence: CDR1 MNHEY, CDR2 SMNVEV (reference sequence). V was pared by 0 bases and J by 3 bases, with 2 bases of the junction left unmatched. CDR3 length: 15 residues. CDR3 protein: CASSLSGQGEETQYF. CDR3 nucleotide sequence: TGTGCCAGCAGTTTATCGGGACAGGGAGAAGAGACCCAGTACTTC.